These 10 T cell receptor beta chains share one sample of origin, sequenced in a study of brain T cells in children with intractable seizures. Clones were read by immunoSEQ multiplex PCR, and TCRdb kept only the in-frame ones, dropping some. The sample has tens of thousands of clones; roughly 91% are singletons. Sample: peripheral blood, taken at surgery. The receptors stem from a boy younger than two with tuberous sclerosis and intractable seizures.

This chain uses TRBV2 with TRBJ2-1; 7 bases agree with TRBD1. Unmatched junction bases numbered 9, after V lost 8 bases and J lost 2 bases. CDR3 length: 15 amino acids. Germline lookup yields CDR1 SNHLY and CDR2 FYNNEI. The CDR3 DNA reads as TGTGCCAGCCGTCCACCAACAGGGGCCTACAATGAGCAGTTCTTC. Translating gives CASRPPTGAYNEQFF.

This sequence joins TRBV6-5 and TRBJ2-3; 7 bases align to TRBD1. The germline CDR1 and CDR2 sequences are MNHEY and SVGAGI. CDR3 length equals 14 residues. Trimming removed 2 bases from V and 6 bases from J; junction bases left unmatched: 5. The CDR3, as DNA: TGTGCCAGCAGTTACCGTAGGGGGCGGGATACGCAGTATTTT. This codes for CASSYRRGRDTQYF.

The V call is TRBV4-1, the J call TRBJ1-5; D ambiguous. V lost 1 base to trimming and J lost 1 base, with 11 bases between them. The CDR3 length is 16 residues. Germline V CDR1 and CDR2: MGHRA, YSYEKL. The chain's CDR3 is CASSQVLGVSNQPQHF. CDR3 nucleotide sequence: TGCGCCAGCAGCCAAGTTCTGGGCGTGAGCAATCAGCCCCAGCATTTT.

The gene calls are TRBV11-2 and TRBJ2-7, with D unclear. CDR3 length: 14 amino acids. Germline V gives CDR1 SGHAT, CDR2 FQNNGV. V was clipped by 2 bases and J by 0 bases, with 8 bases between them. The CDR3 sequence: CASSLSGGSYEQYF. CDR3 bases: TGTGCCAGCAGCTTATCTGGTGGCTCCTACGAGCAGTACTTC.

J is TRBJ1-2 and V is TRBV9; unclear D gene. This CDR3 spans 13 amino acids. Between the trimmed V and J ends, which lost 4 bases and 2 bases, there was a span of 9 bases. Germline CDR1 is SGDLS and CDR2 is YYNGEE. CDR3 sequence: CASSPSGNYGYTF. DNA for the CDR3: TGTGCCAGCAGCCCCTCGGGCAACTATGGCTACACCTTC.

The chain carries TRBV4-1 and TRBJ2-7; D remains unclear. V dropped 1 base and J dropped 1 base, with 11 bases sitting between them. Looked up from germline, CDR1 is MGHRA and CDR2 is YSYEKL. The CDR3 extends over 15 amino acids. The CDR3 DNA reads TGCGCCAGCAGCCAAGGACAACTCTCTTCCTACGAGCAGTACTTC. This sequence encodes CASSQGQLSSYEQYF.

V and J are TRBV7-9 and TRBJ2-5, with TRBD1 matching over 10 bases. The CDR3 has 15 amino acids. With V trimmed by 8 bases and J by 3 bases, 9 bases remained unmatched. Germline V gives CDR1 SEHNR, CDR2 FQNEAQ (reference sequence). DNA for the CDR3: TGTGCCAGCGGGAACCTGGGACAGGGGAAAGAGACCCAGTACTTC. Translation: CASGNLGQGKETQYF.

A single count supports this clone. This chain uses TRBV6-5 with TRBJ1-1; 12 bases map to TRBD1. Trimming took 1 base from V and 6 from J; bases not matched to a gene: 3. Germline assignment: CDR1 MNHEY and CDR2 SVGAGI. The CDR3 contains 15 residues. The CDR3 nucleotides read TGTGCCAGCAGTTACTTAGGGACAGGGGGCCCTGAAGCTTTCTTT. This translates into CASSYLGTGGPEAFF.

The chain has TRBV13 and TRBJ2-7; possible D gene TRBD1, 5 bases. The V end lost 5 bases, the J end lost 4 bases, and 15 bases lay between the germline ends. CDR1 PRHDT and CDR2 FYEKMQ come from the germline V gene (reference sequence). The CDR3 totals 14 residues. CDR3 in amino acids: CASSGPTQGYEQYF. CDR3 nucleotide sequence: TGTGCCAGCAGCGGGCCCACTCAGGGTTACGAGCAGTACTTC.

The rearrangement joins TRBV30 to TRBJ2-7; no reliable D call. The CDR3 runs to 14 residues. V was pared by 0 bases and J by 3 bases, with 12 bases between. Germline lookup yields CDR1 GTSNPN and CDR2 SVGIG (reference sequence). The CDR3: CAWSVPRPIYEQYF. CDR3 bases: TGTGCCTGGAGTGTACCGCGACCGATCTACGAGCAGTACTTC.